This T cell receptor beta chain appears in the sequencing data of a study of blood T cell repertoires in COVID-19. Resolution of symptoms, clearance, or two negative PCRs was present in recovered Cohort 3 donors. The CDR3 is 15 residues long. After removal of 1 base from V and 3 bases from J, the junction contained 7 bases not matched to a gene. The germline V gene encodes CDR1 SGHRS and CDR2 YFSETQ. Using immunoSEQ multiplex PCR, the repertoire was profiled, and TCRdb retains in-frame clones only, with some absent. The profile shows about 320,000 clones, about nine tenths of them singletons. The chain employs TRBV5-1 and TRBJ2-7; 7 bases map to TRBD2. The origin of this receptor is a man aged 55 to 70 who had recovered from COVID-19. Sample: PBMCs or T cells enriched from blood (not recorded which). CDR3 in amino acids: CASSLFAGDNYEQYF. CDR3 nucleotides: TGCGCCAGCAGCTTGTTTGCGGGAGATAACTACGAGCAGTACTTC. The full variable domain, with the rest looked up from reference TRBV5-1 and TRBJ2-7, is KAGVTQTPRYLIKTRGQQVTLSCSPISGHRSVSWYQQTPGQGLQFLFEYFSETQRNKGNFPGRFSGRQFSNSRSEMNVSTLELGDSALYLCASSLFAGDNYEQYFGPGTRLTVT.